A single sample gave rise to the 18 T cell receptor beta chains below, sequenced in a study of T cell changes during pregnancy in multiple sclerosis (dated by TCRdb to the late 2010s). The library was generated by the immunoSEQ multiplex PCR assay. In its TCRdb copy, this immuneACCESS table keeps in-frame sequences only and misses some clones. Where compared with another copy, unresolved V genes explain less than half of these, and the others have no known cause. Within this sample are roughly 17,000 clones, with roughly 86% of them counted one time only. The top ten constitute roughly 12% of the sample. The sequences come from CD8+ T cells from peripheral blood mononuclear cells, collected after pregnancy. The receptors here all came from a female donor in good health, enrolled as a control in a pregnancy study.

This sequence joins TRBV30 and TRBJ1-1, with a possible D match to TRBD1 (5 bases). The V end lost 2 bases, the J end lost 4 bases, and 11 bases lay between the germline ends. CDR3 length: 13 amino acids. Germline values: CDR1 GTSNPN, CDR2 SVGIG (reference sequence). The chain's CDR3 is CAWSMVGGTEAFF. CDR3 DNA: TGTGCCTGGAGTATGGTCGGGGGCACTGAAGCTTTCTTT.

This clone is labeled as hyperexpanded. V usage is TRBV11-2 and J usage is TRBJ2-1, with D possibly being TRBD2 (5 bases). V gave up 0 bases and J gave up 6 bases, with 12 bases separating them. CDR1 and CDR2 (germline): SGHAT, FQNNGV. This CDR3 contains 15 residues. CDR3 sequence reads: CASSLDLAGGNEQFF. The DNA of the CDR3 is TGTGCCAGCAGCTTAGATTTGGCGGGCGGCAATGAGCAGTTCTTC.

This clone was seen a single time. The chain carries TRBV29-1 and TRBJ2-7; 7 bases fit TRBD1. V shed 4 bases and J 4 bases; nucleotides not matched to a gene: 10. The CDR3 has 14 amino acids. The germline V gene has CDR1 SQVTM and CDR2 ANQGSEA. The CDR3: CSVGRTGDIYEQYF. The DNA for the CDR3 is TGCAGCGTTGGTCGGACAGGTGATATTTACGAGCAGTACTTC.

The rearrangement links TRBV4-1 to TRBJ2-1; no clear D. Deletions cut 0 bases from V and 13 bases from J, with 13 bases between. Germline V lookup: CDR1 MGHRA, CDR2 YSYEKL. CDR3 length: 13 amino acids. CDR3 in amino acids: CASSQDEEEIQFF. CDR3 DNA: TGCGCCAGCAGCCAAGATGAAGAGGAGATTCAGTTCTTC.

The rearrangement links TRBV19 to TRBJ1-1; possibly TRBD1 for D (5 bases). Between the trimmed V and J ends, which lost 7 bases and 5 bases, there was a span of 20 bases. Germline-derived CDR1 and CDR2 are LNHDA and SQIVND (reference sequence). This CDR3 comprises 15 residues. The CDR3 loop reads CASTPGGFPETEAFF. CDR3 in DNA: TGTGCCAGTACCCCCGGGGGGTTCCCGGAGACTGAAGCTTTCTTT.

The V gene is TRBV5-6, the J gene TRBJ2-7; no clear D gene. Germline lookup yields CDR1 SGHDT and CDR2 YYEEEE. The germline V and J ends were trimmed by 0 bases and 11 bases, with 12 bases remaining between them. The CDR3 loop spans 12 amino acids. The CDR3 nucleotides read TGTGCCAGCAGCTTGGGCGCAGGCATGGAGTACTTC. Amino acid sequence: CASSLGAGMEYF.

This sequence joins TRBV7-8 and TRBJ2-1; TRBD2 aligns across 13 bases. V trimming: 9 bases; J trimming: 8 bases; junction bases outside the gene matches: 10. Germline-derived CDR1 and CDR2 are SGHVS and FQNEAQ. The CDR3 is 15 residues long. Here the CDR3 DNA reads TGTGCCAGTGACCCTTTACTAGCGGGAGGGGATGAGCAGTTCTTC. Its protein product is CASDPLLAGGDEQFF.

The chain employs TRBV27 and TRBJ1-2; TRBD1 matches 7 bases. Germline-derived CDR1 and CDR2 are MNHEY and SMNVEV (reference sequence). The CDR3 sequence is 13 residues long. Germline trimming cut 5 bases from V and 2 bases from J; bases unmatched to any gene: 2. The CDR3 DNA is TGTGCCAGCAGTCAGGGACAGAACTATGGCTACACCTTC. Translating gives CASSQGQNYGYTF.

CDR3 sequence: CASSWDQTGRGTEAFF. The CDR3 DNA reads TGCGCCAGCAGCTGGGACCAGACAGGGCGGGGCACTGAAGCTTTCTTT. The rearrangement joins TRBV4-1 to TRBJ1-1, with 7 bases aligning to TRBD1. This CDR3 is 16 amino acids long. V dropped 5 bases and J dropped 4; count of bases not matched to a gene: 13. Germline CDR1 reads MGHRA; CDR2 reads YSYEKL.

The J gene is TRBJ2-7, the V gene TRBV18; TRBD1 aligns across 11 bases. The germline V gene encodes CDR1 KGHSH and CDR2 LQKENI. This CDR3 has 16 residues. V was pared by 5 bases and J by 6 bases, with 12 bases of the junction left unmatched. The CDR3 nucleotides are TGTGCCAGCTCAGGAGGGACAAGGACAGGGGGCTCCGAGCAGTACTTC. Amino acids: CASSGGTRTGGSEQYF.

The chain is built from TRBV2 and TRBJ1-2; D gene unclear. The V gene lost 4 bases and the J gene lost 6 bases, with 15 bases spanning the gap. CDR3 length: 14 amino acids. Germline CDR1 and CDR2: SNHLY and FYNNEI. The CDR3 region has the DNA TGTGCCAGCAGTGTAATAACGCCCGCGGATGGCTACACCTTC. As protein: CASSVITPADGYTF.

As for this clone: An end of the junction does not agree with germline; a read error may underlie this. The chain recombines TRBV19 with TRBJ1-5, with D possibly being TRBD1 (6 bases). The length of the CDR3 is 17 residues. Germline values: CDR1 LNHDA, CDR2 SQIVND (reference sequence). As DNA, the CDR3 is TGCGCCAGTAGTTGGCAGGGGATCGGGGTTGGCAATCAGCCCCAGCATTTT. It encodes CASSWQGIGVGNQPQHF.

The count of this clone is one. This chain uses TRBV21-1 with TRBJ2-7; the D call in the table, TRBD1, was not verified against the DNA. TRBV21-1 is a pseudogene locus. There are 13 residues in the CDR3. The CDR3 region has the DNA TGTGCCAGCAGCAAAGAGGGGGATCACGAGCAGTACTTC. Translated, it gives CASSKEGDHEQYF.

The V and J genes are TRBV27 and TRBJ2-2; 10 bases are shared with TRBD1. J lost 6 bases, V lost 3 bases, and 4 bases had no gene match. From germline, CDR1 is MNHEY and CDR2 SMNVEV (reference sequence). The CDR3 is 15 amino acids. This CDR3 reads CASSFWTGGPGELFF. In DNA, the CDR3 is TGTGCCAGCAGTTTCTGGACAGGGGGACCCGGGGAGCTGTTTTTT.

The chain joins TRBV7-6 to TRBJ1-5; 9 bases agree with TRBD1. This CDR3 contains 14 residues. Looked up from germline, CDR1 is SGHVS and CDR2 is FNYEAQ. V lost 2 bases, J lost 5 bases, and 1 base stayed unmatched. CDR3 amino acids: CASSLRTGDQPQHF. The CDR3 bases are TGTGCCAGCAGCTTAAGGACAGGGGATCAGCCCCAGCATTTT.

The chain employs TRBV7-9 and TRBJ2-3; 10 bases line up with TRBD1. Germline CDR1 and CDR2: SEHNR and FQNEAQ (reference sequence). V dropped 4 bases and J dropped 5; count of bases not matched to a gene: 3. This CDR3 is 14 amino acids long. The CDR3 sequence is CASSSGQGGDTQYF. The CDR3 DNA reads as TGTGCCAGCAGCTCCGGACAGGGGGGAGATACGCAGTATTTT. The variable domain in full, with the rest retrieved from reference TRBV7-9 and TRBJ2-3, is DTGVSQNPRHKITKRGQNVTFRCDPISEHNRLYWYRQTLGQGPEFLTYFQNEAQLEKSRLLSDRFSAERPKGSFSTLEIQRTEQGDSAMYLCASSSGQGGDTQYFGPGTRLTVL.

This clone is a singleton in its sample. This chain uses TRBV28 with TRBJ2-2; TRBD2 agrees at 9 bases. The J segment lost 4 bases and the V segment lost 7 bases, leaving 10 bases of the junction unmatched. Germline CDR1 is MDHEN and CDR2 is SYDVKM. This CDR3 region has 16 residues. In nucleotides, the CDR3 is TGTGCCAGCATGACATGGCGGGAGGGCCTCACCGGGGAGCTGTTTTTT. This codes for CASMTWREGLTGELFF.

The rearrangement links TRBV19 to TRBJ1-1, with 8 bases identical to TRBD1. The CDR3 is 13 amino acids. Germline V gene lookup returns CDR1 LNHDA and CDR2 SQIVND (reference sequence). V lost 9 bases and J lost 5; bases outside the gene matches: 8. The CDR3 DNA is TGTGCCAGCACAACAGGGGGTGGAACTGAAGCTTTCTTT. Encoded protein: CASTTGGGTEAFF. The whole variable domain, filled in from reference TRBV19 and TRBJ1-1, reads DGGITQSPKYLFRKEGQNVTLSCEQNLNHDAMYWYRQDPGQGLRLIYYSQIVNDFQKGDIAEGYSVSREKKESFPLTVTSAQKNPTAFYLCASTTGGGTEAFFGQGTRLTVV.